This TCR beta chain was identified in a study of OX40 agonist ivuxolimab in advanced cancers. Across the whole study: The dose-escalation cohort was approximately 81% male, with a mean age of around 60 years, ranging about 23 to 90. Findings and limits, study-wide: CD4+ and CD8+ blood T cells expanded clonally by week 6 at 0.1 to 3.0 mg/kg.

Collection of blood occurred at baseline, at cycle 4 day 1, and at cycle 7 day 1. As to this clone: Its antigen is undetermined.

After removal of 4 bases from V and 4 bases from J, the junction contained 9 bases not matched to a gene. The length of the CDR3 is 16 residues. CDR1 is SGHRS and CDR2 is YFSETQ in the germline V gene. The table came from immunoSEQ multiplex PCR; TCRdb's copy has only in-frame clones and leaves some out. Altogether approximately 62,000 clones are present, 80% to 95% being singletons, with the ten largest covering around an eighth. The chain couples TRBV5-1 to TRBJ2-2; 8 bases line up with TRBD1. This TCR was recovered from an adult with an advanced solid tumor such as melanoma, head and neck, liver or kidney cancer. Here the sequenced sample was CD4+ or CD8+ T cells sorted from blood, taken in a trial of the OX40 agonist ivuxolimab. The CDR3: CASSSPTGEVTGELFF. The CDR3 DNA follows: TGCGCCAGCAGCAGCCCGACAGGGGAGGTCACCGGGGAGCTGTTTTTT.